Only a few counts were recorded for the clone carrying this T cell receptor (beta chain). Its target is unknown. This sample is part of a study of cytomegalovirus exposure and HLA in healthy donors. After removal of 6 bases from V and 0 bases from J, the junction contained 11 bases not matched to a gene. Germline-derived CDR1 and CDR2 are MDHEN and SYDVKM. The CDR3 consists of 18 residues. Amplification used 60 Vbeta primers and 13 Jbeta primers. Per the original methods: In a later analysis, around 87 million unique TCR beta chains included roughly 11 million shared by two or more donors. Sequencing used immunoSEQ multiplex PCR; TCRdb keeps in-frame clones, though not all of them. The V and J calls and clone size are taken from that table; D and trimming were inferred from the DNA. The sample yields some 180,000 clones, 65% to 85% seen once. Broader study findings: Owing to their indistinguishability, certain V segments, notably TRBV6-2 and TRBV6-3, were excluded. V- and J-gene trimming of TCR beta was linked (in a later analysis) to a missense DCLRE1C variant.

Healthy bone marrow donors made up the donors. The TCR comes from a girl aged 10-17 years in good health and CMV-seropositive. The gene calls are TRBV28 and TRBJ2-6; 7 bases agree with TRBD1. Specimen: PBMCs. CDR3 in amino acids: CASRYGTDSGSGANVLTF. As DNA, the CDR3 is TGTGCCAGCAGGTATGGGACAGACTCCGGCTCTGGGGCCAACGTCCTGACTTTC.